These T cell receptor beta chains were read from a single sample in a study of blood T cell repertoires in COVID-19. Clones were sequenced by immunoSEQ multiplex PCR, and TCRdb holds only the in-frame ones, with some missing. The sample yields nearly 200,000 clones, approximately 81% seen once. Material: peripheral blood. Source of these receptors: a human donor in a cohort sampled during active COVID-19. Both conserved end residues are part of each CDR3. The D gene is left open where the match is weak. Only some rows state a clone size, as once, few, many or a class for expanded clones.

j_gene	abundance	d_gene	len	v_gene	CDR3aa	CDR3nt
TRBJ1-2	once	NA	15	TRBV6-1	CASSEAAPRDYGYTF	TGTGCCAGCAGTGAAGCCGCACCTCGGGACTATGGCTACACCTTC
TRBJ2-5	NA	TRBD1	16	TRBV7-9	CASSRTLWDREETQYF	TGTGCCAGCAGCCGAACCCTATGGGACAGGGAAGAGACCCAGTACTTC
TRBJ1-2	NA	NA	16	TRBV27	CASSVLSPAPLYGYTF	TGTGCCAGCAGCGTATTGAGTCCCGCCCCTCTCTATGGCTACACCTTC
TRBJ1-2	NA	NA	18	TRBV12-5	CASGLVPGRGFRANGYTF	TGTGCTAGTGGTTTGGTACCCGGTAGGGGCTTCAGGGCTAATGGCTACACCTTC
TRBJ2-5	NA	TRBD2	15	TRBV2	CASTGRGGGQGTQYF	TGTGCCAGCACCGGCCGAGGCGGGGGTCAGGGGACCCAGTACTTC
TRBJ1-1	NA	TRBD1	14	TRBV19	CASAEGQVPWGAFF	TGTGCCAGTGCCGAGGGACAGGTACCATGGGGGGCTTTCTTT
TRBJ2-1	NA	TRBD1	14	TRBV5-8	CASSWQGAYNEQFF	TGTGCCAGCAGCTGGCAGGGGGCTTACAATGAGCAGTTCTTC
TRBJ2-1	NA	NA	14	TRBV5-1	CASSPYLNYHEQFF	TGCGCCAGCAGCCCGTACTTGAACTACCATGAGCAGTTCTTC
TRBJ2-3	NA	TRBD1	18	TRBV7-2	CASSPHPPGQGWSDTQYF	TGTGCCAGCAGCCCCCATCCTCCGGGACAGGGTTGGTCAGATACGCAGTATTTT
TRBJ1-2	NA	NA	13	TRBV5-6	CASSLGSRNGYTF	TGTGCCAGCTCCCTGGGCAGCCGAAATGGCTACACCTTC